The entry below describes one T cell receptor beta chain. The specificity of this receptor is unknown. No per-base quality is available; no much larger clone lies one base away. Ulcerative colitis patients had received no immunosuppressive medication before the diagnostic colonoscopy. Blood was sampled at the same time as the colonoscopy. The Wizard kit (Promega) was used to extract genomic DNA from both blood and intestinal samples. Using the immunoSEQ TRB Survey service, rearranged CDR3 beta regions were amplified from genomic DNA with multiplex V and J primers. Survey-level sequencing depth of up to 500,000 reads per sample was used to keep depth equal across samples. Libraries were purified and pooled, and sequencing was performed on Illumina technology. Processing in the source paper ran as follows. immunoSEQ online tools were used for productive clonality, sample overlap, pairwise scatters, CDR3 beta length, V/D/J gene usage and productiveness. Calculated diversity was the number of unique rearrangements divided by total templates times 100; Shannon and Simpson indices were also computed. Principal component analysis was performed on Z-score normalized data with the R prcomp function and the ggbiplot package. Morisita's index was used to quantify the clonal overlap between blood and rectum within each subject. Sourced from immuneACCESS, this table was stored by TCRdb with only in-frame sequences that have V and J called. A share of the clones is absent; for the studies checked, an unresolved V gene accounts for under half, and the remainder has no known explanation. The V and J calls and clone size are taken from that table; D and trimming were inferred from the DNA. Here the sample has around 64,000 clones; 77% occur a single time. Jointly, the top ten make up around 5% of the sample.

The data are from a study of pediatric ulcerative colitis (dated by TCRdb to between 2018 and 2020). Background on the whole study: Of the ulcerative colitis patients, about 7 had pancolitis and two had left-sided colitis, and histology in every patient was consistent with ulcerative colitis. By Pediatric Ulcerative Colitis Activity Index, mild disease was classified in a couple of patients, moderate disease in four and acute severe colitis in three. From nine newly diagnosed, treatment-naive pediatric ulcerative colitis patients and a few non-IBD control children, paired blood and rectal samples were collected.

Results the study describes overall, beyond this receptor: Because repertoires came from total lymphocyte DNA, patterns in rare subsets such as regulatory T cells may not be reflected. Two rectal CDR3 clonotypes were detected in all ulcerative colitis patients and were not detected in any of the controls. Controls, mild-moderate and acute severe colitis patients were separated by rectal repertoire features, and reduced rectal diversity due to clonal expansions was observed in acute severe colitis. Compared with controls, ulcerative colitis patients showed significantly higher autologous blood-rectal clonal overlap, a finding that suggests increased T cell trafficking to inflamed tissue. The healthy control group was small, consisting of only a handful of individuals. For technical reasons, substantially fewer templates were yielded by the blood samples of two patients, and these blood samples were excluded from blood-rectal overlap analysis.

The sequencing input was blood. This sequence was found in a boy aged 5-17 years with moderate ulcerative colitis.

In nucleotides, the sequence is TGTGCCAGCAGAGAGACAGGGGTTACAGATACGCAGTATTTT. This codes for CASRETGVTDTQYF. The sequence is built from TRBV6-4 and TRBJ2-3, with 8 bases matching TRBD1. From the germline V gene, CDR1 is MRHNA and CDR2 is SNTAGT. Trimming takes 6 bases off V and 3 bases off J; junction bases not matched to a gene: 5. There are 14 amino acids in the CDR3, from cysteine to phenylalanine inclusive. Only CDR3 DNA is held: 42 bases, read in frame from base 1.